The 29 T cell receptor beta chains listed next were all sequenced from one sample in a study of shared clonotypes between healthy human individuals. CD45RO-negative cells were positively selected for CCR7, leaving out terminally differentiated effector memory CD45RA+ cells. Profiling relied on immunoSEQ multiplex PCR, and the TCRdb table lists in-frame clones only, not all of them. The table shows around 2,100,000 clones, with around 96% occurring only once. Specimen: naive CD8+ T cells sorted from blood. The receptors come from a man younger than 30 in good health.

V is TRBV19 and J is TRBJ2-1; a possible D gene is TRBD2 (6 bases). CDR3 size: 15 residues. Germline-derived CDR1 and CDR2 are LNHDA and SQIVND (reference sequence). V lost 8 bases and J 2 bases, leaving 16 bases between the germline ends. The chain's CDR3 is CASSRRPGAYNEQFF. CDR3 nucleotide sequence: TGTGCCAGTTCTCGGCGCCCGGGGGCCTACAATGAGCAGTTCTTC.

The gene calls are TRBV19 and TRBJ2-7; D perhaps matches TRBD1 (6 bases). The V end was cut by 6 bases, the J end by 3 bases, with 9 bases between. The CDR3 is 12 amino acids. Germline values: CDR1 LNHDA, CDR2 SQIVND (reference sequence). CDR3 sequence: CASRDSHYEQYF. CDR3 bases: TGTGCCAGTAGGGACAGCCACTACGAGCAGTACTTC. Complete variable domain (other parts from reference TRBV19 and TRBJ2-7): DGGITQSPKYLFRKEGQNVTLSCEQNLNHDAMYWYRQDPGQGLRLIYYSQIVNDFQKGDIAEGYSVSREKKESFPLTVTSAQKNPTAFYLCASRDSHYEQYFGPGTRLTVT.

The chain carries TRBV28 and TRBJ2-7; D remains ambiguous. Germline-derived CDR1 and CDR2 are MDHEN and SYDVKM. There are 15 residues in the CDR3. V was pared by 6 bases and J by 0 bases, with 15 bases between. The CDR3 region has the DNA TGTGCCAGCAGACCCCTGGCGACGGCCTCCTACGAGCAGTACTTC. This sequence encodes CASRPLATASYEQYF. Using reference TRBV28 and TRBJ2-7 for the parts outside the CDR3, the full variable domain is DVKVTQSSRYLVKRTGEKVFLECVQDMDHENMFWYRQDPGLGLRLIYFSYDVKMKEKGDIPEGYSVSREKKERFSLILESASTNQTSMYLCASRPLATASYEQYFGPGTRLTVT.

The rearrangement joins TRBV7-9 to TRBJ1-4; D is perhaps TRBD1 (5 bases). The V end lost 3 bases, the J end lost 6 bases, and 23 bases lay between the germline ends. The V gene's germline CDR1 is SEHNR and CDR2 FQNEAQ (reference sequence). CDR3 length: 18 residues. This chain's CDR3 is CASSFQLPSRARDEKLFF. CDR3 sequence (DNA): TGTGCCAGCAGCTTTCAACTCCCTAGCAGGGCCCGGGATGAAAAACTGTTTTTT.

This chain connects TRBV6-5 to TRBJ2-7; 7 bases agree with TRBD1. The junction had 7 bases not matched to a gene; V was cut back by 6 bases and J by 2 bases. The CDR3 sequence is 14 residues long. Germline CDR1 reads MNHEY; CDR2 reads SVGAGI. In DNA form, the CDR3 reads TGTGCCAGCAGACCCACAGGGGAAGCCTACGAGCAGTACTTC. This translates into CASRPTGEAYEQYF.

V and J are TRBV30 and TRBJ1-4, with D possibly TRBD1 on 5 matching bases. V was shortened by 3 bases and J by 2 bases, with 10 bases between the two germline ends. Germline V lookup: CDR1 GTSNPN, CDR2 SVGIG (reference sequence). This CDR3 has 14 residues. Written as DNA, the CDR3 is TGTGCCTGGAGGGGCGGGGGGACTAATGAAAAACTGTTTTTT. Translation gives CAWRGGGTNEKLFF.

This rearrangement joins TRBV7-9 to TRBJ2-5, with unresolved D. CDR3 length: 14 residues. Trimming took off 0 bases at V and 5 bases at J, with 10 bases between the two ends. Germline CDR1 and CDR2: SEHNR and FQNEAQ (reference sequence). CDR3: CASSLALFGETQYF. DNA of the CDR3: TGTGCCAGCAGCTTAGCGCTCTTTGGGGAGACCCAGTACTTC.

This sequence joins TRBV4-1 and TRBJ1-2; no clear D. CDR1 and CDR2 (germline): MGHRA, YSYEKL. CDR3 length: 14 amino acids. The germline V and J ends were trimmed by 0 bases and 4 bases, with 9 bases remaining between them. The CDR3 coding sequence is TGCGCCAGCAGCCAAGATGAGGAGTCCTATGGCTACACCTTC. Protein product: CASSQDEESYGYTF.

CDR3 amino acids: CASSSTYEQYF. Written as DNA, the CDR3 is TGTGCCAGCAGCTCGACCTACGAGCAGTACTTC. The chain couples TRBV21-1 to TRBJ2-7. TRBV21-1 counts as a pseudogene. The CDR3 is made up of 11 amino acids.

The chain is built from TRBV5-4 and TRBJ2-7; possible D gene TRBD2, 5 bases. The V and J ends lost 2 bases and 7 bases respectively, with 25 bases between them. The CDR3 totals 17 residues. Germline V gene data show CDR1 as SGHNT and CDR2 as YYREEE (reference sequence). CDR3 in amino acids: CASSFQLSFGSVREQYF. The CDR3 region has the DNA TGTGCCAGCAGCTTTCAACTTTCGTTTGGTAGCGTGAGGGAGCAGTACTTC. The full variable domain, in which reference TRBV5-4 and TRBJ2-7 provide the parts outside the CDR3, is ETGVTQSPTHLIKTRGQQVTLRCSSQSGHNTVSWYQQALGQGPQFIFQYYREEENGRGNFPPRFSGLQFPNYSSELNVNALELDDSALYLCASSFQLSFGSVREQYFGPGTRLTVT.

The J gene is TRBJ2-1, the V gene TRBV4-3, with 9 bases matching TRBD2. This CDR3 spans 15 amino acids. Germline V gene sequence: CDR1 LGHNA, CDR2 YSLEER. The V gene end was trimmed by 1 base and the J gene end by 6 bases; junction bases not matched to a gene: 4. Here the CDR3 DNA reads TGCGCCAGCAGCCAAGTATTTAGCGGGAGCAATGAGCAGTTCTTC. Protein product: CASSQVFSGSNEQFF.

The rearrangement links TRBV27 to TRBJ2-7; no firm D call. From germline, CDR1 is MNHEY and CDR2 SMNVEV (reference sequence). V was clipped by 1 base and J by 2 bases, with 9 bases between them. CDR3 size: 14 residues. CDR3 DNA: TGTGCCAGCAGTTTATTCCCCTCGACCTACGAGCAGTACTTC. Translated: CASSLFPSTYEQYF.

This chain links TRBV13 with TRBJ2-7; 8 nucleotides agree with TRBD1. V shed 0 bases and J 6 bases; nucleotides not matched to a gene: 4. This CDR3 region has 14 residues. Germline V gene sequence: CDR1 PRHDT, CDR2 FYEKMQ (reference sequence). This chain's CDR3 is CASSLGPDRGEQYF. The CDR3 region has the DNA TGTGCCAGCAGCTTAGGTCCCGACAGGGGCGAGCAGTACTTC.

V and J are TRBV27 and TRBJ2-7; 7 nucleotides line up with TRBD1. V shed 1 base, J shed 2 bases, and the junction held 8 bases outside the gene matches. Germline lookup yields CDR1 MNHEY and CDR2 SMNVEV (reference sequence). This CDR3 spans 16 amino acids. The CDR3 spells CASSLWVPGQPYEQYF. CDR3 coding DNA: TGTGCCAGCAGTTTATGGGTTCCGGGACAGCCCTACGAGCAGTACTTC.

Concerning this clone: Within the sample, other DNA sequences also encode this same CDR3. For the CDR3, the DNA is TGTGCCAGCAGCTTAACCGGCAGCTCCTACGAGCAGTACTTC. Protein product: CASSLTGSSYEQYF. The chain uses TRBV7-6 and TRBJ2-7; the D is unclear. The CDR3 length is 14 residues. CDR1 is SGHVS, CDR2 FNYEAQ, per germline. Trimming took off 2 bases at V and 0 bases at J, with 8 bases between the two ends.

The rearrangement links TRBV5-6 to TRBJ1-5; D gene uncertain. CDR3 length: 16 residues. Trimming cost V 0 bases and J 0 bases, with 10 bases left between them. Germline V lookup: CDR1 SGHDT, CDR2 YYEEEE. The CDR3 nucleotides are TGTGCCAGCAGCTTGGGGCGTCACGCTAGCAATCAGCCCCAGCATTTT. Amino acids: CASSLGRHASNQPQHF.

The CDR3 DNA reads as TGCGCCAGCAGCCAAGCGGACGTACTCTCCTACGAGCAGTACTTC. Its protein is CASSQADVLSYEQYF. The genes are TRBV4-1 and TRBJ2-7; D ambiguous. Between the trimmed V and J ends, which lost 1 base and 0 bases, there was a span of 10 bases. This CDR3 comprises 15 residues. Germline lookup yields CDR1 MGHRA and CDR2 YSYEKL.

The chain combines TRBV27 with TRBJ2-7; 7 positions match TRBD1. J was trimmed by 6 bases and V by 8 bases; bases with no gene match: 19. The CDR3 spans 16 residues. CDR1 and CDR2 from the germline V gene are MNHEY and SMNVEV (reference sequence). The CDR3 DNA follows: TGTGCCAGCGGGGCTGGGCGAGTGCAGGGGGTTCGCGAGCAGTACTTC. Residues: CASGAGRVQGVREQYF.

V usage is TRBV19 and J usage is TRBJ2-7; the D gene could be TRBD1 or TRBD2 (6 bases each). V lost 2 bases to trimming and J lost 7 bases, with 18 bases between them. This CDR3 region has 15 residues. The germline V gene encodes CDR1 LNHDA and CDR2 SQIVND (reference sequence). This chain's CDR3 is CASSISVTGAEEQYF. The CDR3 coding sequence is TGTGCCAGTAGTATATCGGTTACGGGGGCGGAAGAGCAGTACTTC. Drawing the rest from reference TRBV19 and TRBJ2-7, the complete variable domain is DGGITQSPKYLFRKEGQNVTLSCEQNLNHDAMYWYRQDPGQGLRLIYYSQIVNDFQKGDIAEGYSVSREKKESFPLTVTSAQKNPTAFYLCASSISVTGAEEQYFGPGTRLTVT.

The chain uses TRBV4-1 and TRBJ2-7, with 10 bases aligning to TRBD2. With V trimmed by 5 bases and J by 0 bases, 7 bases remained unmatched. The CDR3 is made up of 16 amino acids. CDR1 MGHRA and CDR2 YSYEKL come from the germline V gene. The CDR3 spells CASSLQAGGGSYEQYF. CDR3 DNA sequence: TGCGCCAGCAGCTTGCAAGCGGGAGGGGGCTCCTACGAGCAGTACTTC.

J is TRBJ2-3 and V is TRBV27; 9 bases match TRBD2. The CDR3 is 18 residues long. The junction had 17 bases not matched to a gene; V was cut back by 7 bases and J by 3 bases. Germline V CDR1 and CDR2: MNHEY, SMNVEV (reference sequence). CDR3 nucleotides: TGTGCCAGCACCCCTCTTGCGGGGGGGGACCGGGGGACAGATACGCAGTATTTT. As protein: CASTPLAGGDRGTDTQYF.

The genes are TRBV29-1 and TRBJ2-5, with D possibly being TRBD1 (6 bases). CDR1 is SQVTM, CDR2 ANQGSEA, per germline. The CDR3 covers 13 residues. Trimming stripped 6 bases from V and 4 bases from J, with 15 bases between. CDR3 sequence: CSVHVQGRETQYF. CDR3 nucleotides: TGCAGCGTCCACGTACAGGGTAGAGAGACCCAGTACTTC.

The rearrangement uses TRBV19 and TRBJ2-7, with a tentative D call TRBD2 (6 bases). In germline, CDR1 is LNHDA, CDR2 SQIVND (reference sequence). Trimming took off 9 bases at V and 3 bases at J, with 21 bases between the two ends. The CDR3 runs 15 residues. Here the CDR3 DNA reads TGTGCCAGCACTGTTAGCGGTAGCGCGGACTACGAGCAGTACTTC. It encodes CASTVSGSADYEQYF.

The chain couples TRBV7-9 to TRBJ1-2; no definite D call. The CDR3 runs 12 residues. Looked up from germline, CDR1 is SEHNR and CDR2 is FQNEAQ (reference sequence). Trimming cost V 3 bases and J 6 bases, with 8 bases left between them. CDR3 sequence reads: CASSLSRNGYTF. In DNA form, the CDR3 reads TGTGCCAGCAGCTTGTCGAGAAATGGCTACACCTTC.

This clone has only one observation. The genes are TRBV4-3 and TRBJ2-7; D gene uncertain. The CDR3 sequence is 13 residues long. The V end lost 4 bases, the J end lost 4 bases, and 11 bases lay between the germline ends. Germline CDR1 is LGHNA and CDR2 is YSLEER. The CDR3 loop is CASSPTDGYEQYF. CDR3 sequence (DNA): TGCGCCAGCAGCCCAACGGACGGGTACGAGCAGTACTTC.

This sequence joins TRBV7-8 and TRBJ2-1; no definite D call. This CDR3 comprises 12 residues. Looked up from germline, CDR1 is SGHVS and CDR2 is FQNEAQ. Trimming took 6 bases from V and 12 from J, leaving 15 bases between them. Here the CDR3 reads CASSSSYTTQFF. Here the CDR3 DNA reads TGTGCCAGCAGTTCGAGCTACACGACGCAGTTCTTC. The full variable domain, in which reference TRBV7-8 and TRBJ2-1 provide the parts outside the CDR3, is GAGVSQSPRYKVAKRGQDVALRCDPISGHVSLFWYQQALGQGPEFLTYFQNEAQLDKSGLPSDRFFAERPEGSVSTLKIQRTQQEDSAVYLCASSSSYTTQFFGPGTRLTVL.

The gene calls are TRBV28 and TRBJ1-1; D not certain. Germline CDR1 is MDHEN and CDR2 is SYDVKM. Trimming shortened V by 1 base and J by 0 bases, and 3 bases separated the two germline ends. The CDR3 contains 13 residues. The CDR3 nucleotides read TGTGCCAGCAGTTTATACCTGAACACTGAAGCTTTCTTT. Residues: CASSLYLNTEAFF.

The CDR3 coding sequence is TGTGCCAGCAGTTACTCTGCGGGACAGGAGGTGTACGAGCAGTACTTC. Protein: CASSYSAGQEVYEQYF. The genes are TRBV6-5 and TRBJ2-7; TRBD1 matches at 8 bases. The CDR3 runs 16 residues. Germline V gene lookup returns CDR1 MNHEY and CDR2 SVGAGI. J lost 4 bases, V lost 0 bases, and 8 bases had no gene match.

As regards this clone: The sample contains more than one DNA sequence encoding this CDR3. This sequence joins TRBV9 and TRBJ2-3, with TRBD2 as a possible D gene (5 bases). The V end lost 0 bases, the J end lost 3 bases, and 11 bases lay between the germline ends. The germline CDR1 and CDR2 sequences are SGDLS and YYNGEE. CDR3 length: 15 amino acids. The CDR3 spells CASSVGSSGTDTQYF. DNA for the CDR3: TGTGCCAGCAGCGTAGGGTCCTCGGGGACAGATACGCAGTATTTT.